The TCR beta chain described here comes from a study of shared clonotypes between healthy human individuals. General observations from the study: Among donors, the sharing of clonotypes was expected to be influenced by sequencing depth.

Genomic DNA of every subset was divided equally among multiple immunoSEQ plates. Libraries were prepared by immunoSEQ multiplex PCR; TCRdb keeps only in-frame clonotypes and omits some of them. Here the sample spans fewer than 2.5 million clones, roughly 93% being singletons. Deletions cut 4 bases from V and 8 bases from J, with 22 bases between. The germline gives CDR1 SGHRS, CDR2 YFSETQ. This CDR3 contains 16 residues. This clone was counted once. Its specificity is not known. The sample was naive CD4+ T cells from PBMCs. Subset defined: CD45RA+ positively selected. This receptor was identified in a man aged 18-30 years in good health. Some clones in this sample may be carry-over from other donors' samples. The chain couples TRBV5-1 to TRBJ2-1; no reliable D call. In nucleotides, the CDR3 is TGCGCCAGCAGCCCGCGCTACGGTGCCGCGTTCTATGAGCAGTTCTTC. This sequence encodes CASSPRYGAAFYEQFF.